Following are 28 T cell receptor beta chains from one sample sequenced in a study of blood T cell repertoires in COVID-19 (dated by TCRdb to 2019 to 2021). The library was built by means of the immunoSEQ multiplex PCR assay. The clones in this table, taken by TCRdb from immuneACCESS, are in-frame only. Not every clone is retained; where verified, under half of the shortfall comes from an unresolved V gene, and the cause of the rest is unknown. The sample table records 130,000 to 150,000 clones; 88% of these occur just once. Clones ranked in the top ten supply approximately 2.4% of the sample. Sequencing input: peripheral blood. These receptors were obtained from a human donor in a cohort sampled during active COVID-19.

This chain connects TRBV28 to TRBJ2-3, with 8 bases matching TRBD2. Germline loops: CDR1 MDHEN, CDR2 SYDVKM. CDR3 length equals 17 residues. The J segment lost 5 bases and the V segment lost 4 bases, leaving 14 bases of the junction unmatched. The CDR3 nucleotides are TGTGCCAGCAGTTCCGTCTACGAGCGGGGGAGGAAAGATACGCAGTATTTT. Its translation is CASSSVYERGRKDTQYF.

This clone was observed at least ten times. V gene TRBV7-9 combines with J gene TRBJ1-2; D is ambiguous. The ends were cut back, 5 bases at V and 1 base at J, with 11 bases in the middle. Germline lookup yields CDR1 SEHNR and CDR2 FQNEAQ (reference sequence). This CDR3 region has 14 residues. Written as DNA, the CDR3 is TGTGCCAGCAGCATTCTCGAGATTAACTATGGCTACACCTTC. Translation gives CASSILEINYGYTF. Full variable domain (rest looked up from reference TRBV7-9 and TRBJ1-2): DTGVSQNPRHKITKRGQNVTFRCDPISEHNRLYWYRQTLGQGPEFLTYFQNEAQLEKSRLLSDRFSAERPKGSFSTLEIQRTEQGDSAMYLCASSILEINYGYTFGSGTRLTVV.

The chain is built from TRBV4-2 and TRBJ1-5; TRBD1 might be the D (5 bases). CDR1 is LGHNA, CDR2 YNFKEQ, per germline. CDR3 length: 17 amino acids. With 4 bases removed from V and 5 bases from J, the gap between germline ends came to 21 bases. The chain's CDR3 is CASSLLLKGLNDQPQHF. The CDR3, as DNA: TGTGCCAGCAGCCTCTTACTTAAGGGGTTAAACGATCAGCCCCAGCATTTT.

V gene TRBV28 combines with J gene TRBJ1-4; D is unresolved. Germline CDR1 and CDR2: MDHEN and SYDVKM. V was trimmed by 2 bases and J by 7 bases, leaving 5 bases between them. CDR3 length equals 12 residues. CDR3 in amino acids: CASSLAGEKLFF. As DNA, the CDR3 is TGTGCCAGCAGTTTAGCCGGTGAAAAACTGTTTTTT. Using reference TRBV28 and TRBJ1-4 for the parts outside the CDR3, the full variable domain is DVKVTQSSRYLVKRTGEKVFLECVQDMDHENMFWYRQDPGLGLRLIYFSYDVKMKEKGDIPEGYSVSREKKERFSLILESASTNQTSMYLCASSLAGEKLFFGSGTQLSVL.

This chain joins TRBV5-8 and TRBJ2-1; 9 bases are a match to TRBD2. The CDR3 covers 16 residues. Trimming cost V 4 bases and J 7 bases; bases outside gene matches: 12. Germline CDR1 and CDR2: SGHTS and YDEGEE. CDR3 coding DNA: TGTGCCAGCAGCCATACTTTTAGCGGGAGTAGGAATGAGCAGTTCTTC. This codes for CASSHTFSGSRNEQFF.

The V gene is TRBV28, the J gene TRBJ1-5; D perhaps matches TRBD1 (5 bases). V was pared by 5 bases and J by 0 bases, with 17 bases between. This CDR3 spans 17 amino acids. Germline V gene lookup returns CDR1 MDHEN and CDR2 SYDVKM. CDR3 protein: CASSPNPGRGSNQPQHF. CDR3 in DNA: TGTGCCAGCAGTCCAAACCCCGGGAGGGGTAGCAATCAGCCCCAGCATTTT.

The chain couples TRBV6-6 to TRBJ2-7; the D gene is possibly TRBD2 (5 bases). Germline loops: CDR1 MNHNY, CDR2 SVGAGI (reference sequence). The CDR3 contains 16 residues. V lost 2 bases and J lost 2, with 16 bases in between. The CDR3 loop is CASSYPSSLATYEQYF. CDR3 nucleotides: TGTGCCAGCAGTTACCCTTCTTCCCTAGCAACCTACGAGCAGTACTTC.

This clone was picked up one time. This chain joins TRBV4-3 and TRBJ1-3; no reliable D call. V lost 2 bases, J lost 7 bases, and 18 bases lay in between. Germline V gives CDR1 LGHNA, CDR2 YSLEER. The CDR3 extends over 16 amino acids. DNA for the CDR3: TGCGCCAGCAGCCAATCGGTAACAGCTCCACAGAACACCATATATTTT. The encoded protein is CASSQSVTAPQNTIYF.

V is TRBV7-3 and J is TRBJ2-3; 9 nucleotides line up with TRBD2. Trimming at V came to 3 bases and at J to 4 bases, leaving 8 bases not matched to a gene. Per the germline V gene, CDR1 is SGHTA and CDR2 is FQGTGA. This CDR3 region has 16 residues. The CDR3 here is CASSLASGRSADTQYF. CDR3 DNA sequence: TGTGCCAGCAGCTTGGCCAGCGGGAGGTCGGCAGATACGCAGTATTTT.

The genes are TRBV7-8 and TRBJ1-3; TRBD1 matches 7 bases. The CDR3 has 18 amino acids. Unmatched junction bases numbered 11, after V lost 0 bases and J lost 3 bases. In germline, CDR1 is SGHVS, CDR2 FQNEAQ. The CDR3 bases are TGTGCCAGCAGCTTAGCCAGGGGGAGCCGACGAAATGGAAACACCATATATTTT. Translating gives CASSLARGSRRNGNTIYF.

CDR3 sequence: CASRQGPAGEETQYF. The CDR3, as DNA: TGCGCCAGCAGACAGGGTCCGGCAGGGGAAGAGACCCAGTACTTC. The J gene is TRBJ2-5, the V gene TRBV5-1, with D possibly being TRBD1 (6 bases). This CDR3 contains 15 residues. CDR1 is SGHRS, CDR2 YFSETQ, per germline. V was shortened by 5 bases and J by 3 bases, with 17 bases between the two germline ends.

This chain joins TRBV4-3 and TRBJ2-1, with TRBD2 identical over 10 bases. V shed 2 bases, J shed 7 bases, and the junction held 8 bases outside the gene matches. The CDR3 loop spans 16 amino acids. Germline-derived CDR1 and CDR2 are LGHNA and YSLEER. For the CDR3, the DNA is TGCGCCAGCAGCCAACCTCAGCGGGGGGGTTATAATGAGCAGTTCTTC. As protein: CASSQPQRGGYNEQFF.

This chain links TRBV2 with TRBJ1-5, with D unclear. The CDR3 covers 13 residues. The germline gives CDR1 SNHLY, CDR2 FYNNEI. Trimming shortened V by 2 bases and J by 6 bases, and 8 bases separated the two germline ends. The CDR3 nucleotides read TGTGCCAGCAGTGAATCGCAGGCTCAGCCCCAGCATTTT. Amino acid sequence: CASSESQAQPQHF.

This clone has more than one count but fewer than ten. The V call is TRBV5-5, the J call TRBJ2-1, with TRBD1 as a possible D gene (6 bases). The CDR3 consists of 15 residues. Germline V gene data show CDR1 as SGHKS and CDR2 as YYEKEE (reference sequence). Trimming pared 2 bases from V and 5 bases from J, leaving 14 bases between. In DNA form, the CDR3 reads TGTGCCAGCAGCTTACAGGGATACGATGACAATGAGCAGTTCTTC. Protein product: CASSLQGYDDNEQFF.

V is TRBV10-3 and J is TRBJ2-7, with TRBD1 identical over 9 bases. Germline-derived CDR1 and CDR2 are ENHRY and SYGVKD. Trimming cost V 6 bases and J 3 bases; bases outside gene matches: 9. The CDR3 has 15 amino acids. CDR3 nucleotide sequence: TGTGCCATCAGCGGACCGGGACAGGGTGTCTACGAGCAGTACTTC. Translation gives CAISGPGQGVYEQYF.

The V gene is TRBV18, the J gene TRBJ1-3; the D gene is possibly TRBD1 (5 bases). CDR1 KGHSH and CDR2 LQKENI come from the germline V gene. Trimming left V 4 bases short and J 4 bases short, with 11 bases between. The CDR3 is 14 amino acids. The CDR3 nucleotides are TGTGCCAGCTCACTCGACAGAGAAGGAAACACCATATATTTT. This codes for CASSLDREGNTIYF.

The J gene is TRBJ2-3, the V gene TRBV7-9; D possibly corresponds to TRBD2 (6 bases). Germline CDR1 SEHNR, CDR2 FQNEAQ (reference sequence). The CDR3 runs 16 residues. V shed 5 bases and J shed 0 bases, with 15 bases lying between them. CDR3 coding DNA: TGTGCCAGCAGCCCTCCCGGAAGCGGGAGCACAGATACGCAGTATTTT. This gives the protein CASSPPGSGSTDTQYF.

The gene calls are TRBV27 and TRBJ2-5; D is unresolved. This CDR3 contains 13 residues. Per the germline V gene, CDR1 is MNHEY and CDR2 is SMNVEV (reference sequence). Trimming took 3 bases from V and 0 from J, leaving 5 bases between them. CDR3 protein: CASSFSYQETQYF. The DNA of the CDR3 is TGTGCCAGCAGTTTTTCGTACCAAGAGACCCAGTACTTC.

The chain carries TRBV18 and TRBJ2-7; a possible D gene is TRBD1 (6 bases). This CDR3 has 13 amino acids. Germline V gene data show CDR1 as KGHSH and CDR2 as LQKENI. Trimming pared 3 bases from V and 2 bases from J, leaving 8 bases between. For the CDR3, the DNA is TGTGCCAGCTCACCGGGGGCGACCTACGAGCAGTACTTC. Its translation: CASSPGATYEQYF.

The genes are TRBV10-1 and TRBJ2-1, with 9 bases aligning to TRBD2. Germline assignment: CDR1 WNHNN and CDR2 SYGVQD (reference sequence). The CDR3 is made up of 14 amino acids. Trimming removed 6 bases from V and 3 bases from J; junction bases left unmatched: 3. CDR3 sequence (DNA): TGCGCCAGCAGGGCTAGCGGGGACTACAATGAGCAGTTCTTC. Amino acid sequence: CASRASGDYNEQFF.

The gene calls are TRBV19 and TRBJ2-1, with 11 positions matching TRBD2. The germline gives CDR1 LNHDA, CDR2 SQIVND (reference sequence). V dropped 3 bases and J dropped 0; count of bases not matched to a gene: 10. This CDR3 region has 19 residues. The CDR3 here is CASSMGPSGGPSSYNEQFF. As DNA, the CDR3 is TGTGCCAGTAGTATGGGGCCTAGCGGGGGGCCGAGCTCCTACAATGAGCAGTTCTTC.

This chain connects TRBV19 to TRBJ2-2, with D perhaps matching TRBD2 (6 bases). V was cut by 0 bases and J by 4 bases, with 21 bases left in between. The germline V gene encodes CDR1 LNHDA and CDR2 SQIVND (reference sequence). The CDR3 spans 19 residues. CDR3 protein: CASSIDSPSAIYGTGELFF. The CDR3 DNA follows: TGTGCCAGTAGTATAGATTCCCCTAGCGCGATATACGGCACCGGGGAGCTGTTTTTT.

This clone was seen a single time. The chain couples TRBV7-6 to TRBJ2-7, with 8 nucleotides matching TRBD2. CDR1 is SGHVS, CDR2 FNYEAQ, per germline. V lost 0 bases, J lost 3 bases, and 7 bases stayed unmatched. The CDR3 totals 16 residues. CDR3 loop: CASSLAGNSGIYEQYF. CDR3 nucleotides: TGTGCCAGCAGCTTAGCGGGGAATAGCGGGATCTACGAGCAGTACTTC.

The J gene is TRBJ1-2, the V gene TRBV7-8; D is perhaps TRBD1 (5 bases). There are 15 residues in the CDR3. Trimming pared 2 bases from V and 1 base from J, leaving 11 bases between. Germline V lookup: CDR1 SGHVS, CDR2 FQNEAQ. CDR3 coding DNA: TGTGCCAGCAGCTTATCAGGGCTGAGTAACTATGGCTACACCTTC. This encodes CASSLSGLSNYGYTF.

The chain employs TRBV6-5 and TRBJ1-6; no firm D call. This CDR3 contains 15 residues. The germline V gene has CDR1 MNHEY and CDR2 SVGAGI. V was pared by 6 bases and J by 0 bases, with 9 bases between. CDR3 sequence (DNA): TGTGCCAGCAGCAAAAGGAGCTCCTATAATTCACCCCTCCACTTT. This codes for CASSKRSSYNSPLHF.

V and J are TRBV7-2 and TRBJ2-3, with D possibly being TRBD2 (5 bases). The V gene's germline CDR1 is SGHTA and CDR2 FQGNSA. V shed 4 bases and J shed 1 base, with 12 bases lying between them. This CDR3 spans 15 amino acids. CDR3 DNA: TGTGCCAGCAGCTCCTTTTTCGGGGGCACAGATACGCAGTATTTT. Translated, it gives CASSSFFGGTDTQYF.

V is TRBV30 and J is TRBJ1-6; tentative D call: TRBD1 (6 bases). V was trimmed by 3 bases and J by 7 bases, leaving 13 bases between them. The CDR3 length is 14 residues. Germline V CDR1 and CDR2: GTSNPN, SVGIG (reference sequence). CDR3 sequence reads: CAWRYGTPNSPLHF. Here the CDR3 DNA reads TGTGCCTGGAGGTACGGGACACCCAATTCACCCCTCCACTTT.

The J gene is TRBJ1-1, the V gene TRBV10-3, with 12 bases fitting TRBD1. With 0 bases clipped from V and 6 bases from J, the junction kept 5 bases outside the gene matches. The CDR3 is 16 amino acids. Germline V lookup: CDR1 ENHRY, CDR2 SYGVKD. The CDR3 DNA reads TGTGCCATCAGTGAGTCGGGGACAGGGGGCCTTGCTGAAGCTTTCTTT. It yields the protein CAISESGTGGLAEAFF.